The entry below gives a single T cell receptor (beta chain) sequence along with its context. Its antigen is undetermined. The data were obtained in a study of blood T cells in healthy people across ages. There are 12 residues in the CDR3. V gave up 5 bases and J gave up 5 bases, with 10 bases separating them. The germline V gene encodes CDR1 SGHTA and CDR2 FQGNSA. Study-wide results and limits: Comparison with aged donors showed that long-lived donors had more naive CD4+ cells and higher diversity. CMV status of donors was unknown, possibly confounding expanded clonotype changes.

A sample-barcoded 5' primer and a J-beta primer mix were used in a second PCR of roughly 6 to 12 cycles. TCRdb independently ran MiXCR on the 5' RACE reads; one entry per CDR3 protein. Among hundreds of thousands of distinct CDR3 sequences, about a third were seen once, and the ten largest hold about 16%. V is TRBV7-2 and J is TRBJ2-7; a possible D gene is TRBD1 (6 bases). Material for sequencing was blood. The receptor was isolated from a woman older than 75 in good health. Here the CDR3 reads CASSPRGHEQYF. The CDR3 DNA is TGTGCCAGCAGCCCCAGGGGTCACGAGCAGTACTTC.